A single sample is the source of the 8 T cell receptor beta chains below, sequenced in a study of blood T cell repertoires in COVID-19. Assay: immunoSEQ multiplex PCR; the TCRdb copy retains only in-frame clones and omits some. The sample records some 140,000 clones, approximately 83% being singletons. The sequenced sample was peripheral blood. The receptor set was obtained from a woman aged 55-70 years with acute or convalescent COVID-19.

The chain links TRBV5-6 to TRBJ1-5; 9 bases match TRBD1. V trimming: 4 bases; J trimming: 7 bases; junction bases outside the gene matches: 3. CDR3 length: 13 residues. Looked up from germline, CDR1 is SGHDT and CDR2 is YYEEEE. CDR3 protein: CASSRTGVQPQHF. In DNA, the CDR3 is TGTGCCAGCAGCCGGACAGGGGTCCAGCCCCAGCATTTT. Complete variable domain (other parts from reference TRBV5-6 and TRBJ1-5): DAGVTQSPTHLIKTRGQQVTLRCSPKSGHDTVSWYQQALGQGPQFIFQYYEEEERQRGNFPDRFSGHQFPNYSSELNVNALLLGDSALYLCASSRTGVQPQHFGDGTRLSIL.

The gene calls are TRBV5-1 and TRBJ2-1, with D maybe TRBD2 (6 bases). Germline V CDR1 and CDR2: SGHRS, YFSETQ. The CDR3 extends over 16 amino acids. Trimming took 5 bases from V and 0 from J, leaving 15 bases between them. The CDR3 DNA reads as TGCGCCAGCAGAAGGGGTGCGGGGAGCTCCTACAATGAGCAGTTCTTC. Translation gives CASRRGAGSSYNEQFF.

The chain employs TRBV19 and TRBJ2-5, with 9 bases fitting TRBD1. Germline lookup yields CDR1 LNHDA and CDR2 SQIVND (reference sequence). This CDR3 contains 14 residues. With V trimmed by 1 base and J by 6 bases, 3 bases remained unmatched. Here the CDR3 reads CASSIGTGGKTQYF. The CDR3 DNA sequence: TGTGCCAGTAGTATAGGCACAGGGGGCAAGACCCAGTACTTC.

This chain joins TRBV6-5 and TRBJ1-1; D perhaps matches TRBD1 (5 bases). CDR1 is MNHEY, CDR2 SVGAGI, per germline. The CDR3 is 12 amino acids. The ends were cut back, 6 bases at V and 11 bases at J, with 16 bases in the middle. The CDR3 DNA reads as TGTGCCAGCAGGGCCTGGGAGGGGCGGGCTTTCTTT. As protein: CASRAWEGRAFF.

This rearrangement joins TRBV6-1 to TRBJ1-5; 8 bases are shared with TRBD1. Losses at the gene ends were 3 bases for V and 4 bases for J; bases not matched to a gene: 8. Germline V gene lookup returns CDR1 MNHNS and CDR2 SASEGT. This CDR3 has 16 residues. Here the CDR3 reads CASSDRGRWENQPQHF. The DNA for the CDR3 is TGTGCCAGCAGTGACAGGGGGCGTTGGGAAAATCAGCCCCAGCATTTT.

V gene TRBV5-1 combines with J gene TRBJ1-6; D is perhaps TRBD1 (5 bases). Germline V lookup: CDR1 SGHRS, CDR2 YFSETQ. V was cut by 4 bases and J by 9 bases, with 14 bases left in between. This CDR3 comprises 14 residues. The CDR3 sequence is CASSQGIVGSPLHF. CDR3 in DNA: TGCGCCAGCAGCCAGGGTATAGTAGGTTCACCCCTCCACTTT.

The CDR3 nucleotides are TGTGCCAGCAGTCGCTCACAGGGAGCCGAGCAGTACTTC. It yields the protein CASSRSQGAEQYF. The chain couples TRBV12-3 or TRBV12-4 to TRBJ2-7; tentative D call: TRBD1 (6 bases). The CDR3 spans 13 residues. The ends were cut back, 5 bases at V and 6 bases at J, with 14 bases in the middle.

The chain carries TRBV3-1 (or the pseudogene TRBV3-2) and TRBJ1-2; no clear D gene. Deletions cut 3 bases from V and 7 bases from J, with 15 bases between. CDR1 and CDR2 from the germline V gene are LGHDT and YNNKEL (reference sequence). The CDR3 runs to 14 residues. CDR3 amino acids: CASSQGLRAGGYTF. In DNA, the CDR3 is TGTGCCAGCAGCCAGGGGTTGCGGGCAGGTGGCTACACCTTC.